This TCR beta chain was sequenced during a study of T-cell memory formation after mild COVID-19. On the study more broadly: TCR clusters were mostly confined to one donor each. Findings of the study overall: The study found balanced CD4/CD8 in clones contracting day 15 to 85 and a CD4+ lean in later expanders. Mainly CM and EM harbored the contracting CD4+ clones; mainly EMRA harbored the CD8+ ones.

V was shortened by 1 base and J by 0 bases, with 12 bases between the two germline ends. The length of the CDR3 is 16 residues. Germline CDR1 and CDR2: SGHTA and FQGNSA. One entry per CDR3 protein results from TCRdb running MiXCR on the 5' RACE reads. The data show hundreds of thousands of distinct CDR3 sequences, with about a fifth seen just once and under 15% held by the top ten. The sample holds a few counts of this clonotype. What it binds is unknown. Sequenced input: PBMCs or a T cell subset sorted from them (not recorded which). The rearrangement links TRBV7-2 to TRBJ1-2; perhaps TRBD1 as D (6 bases). The TCR comes from an adult woman who had mild COVID-19 (a few samples of this study predate the infection). Cell type and time point are not known. CDR3 sequence reads: CASSLGAGASNYGYTF. The CDR3 DNA is TGTGCCAGCAGCTTAGGGGCAGGGGCCTCTAACTATGGCTACACCTTC.